The rows below give T cell receptor beta chains drawn from one sample of a study of radiotherapy plus CTLA-4 blockade in lung cancer. The assay was immunoSEQ multiplex PCR, and TCRdb's table has in-frame clones only and misses some. The sample shows more than 80,000 clones, over 75% of them seen only once. This specimen was peripheral blood, taken from a patient treated with radiotherapy plus ipilimumab. The receptor source for this set is a human donor with non-small cell lung cancer that progressed on radiotherapy plus ipilimumab. Some clones in this sample may be carry-over from other donors' samples. Each CDR3 is given with its conserved first and last residue. The order of the fields is clone size, J gene, CDR3 length, V gene, D gene, CDR3 DNA, CDR3 protein. The D gene is left open where the match is weak. Some rows mark clone size as missing; the rest say once, few, many or name a class of expanded clone.

>.|TRBJ2-1|17|TRBV5-8|TRBD1
TGTGCCAGCAGCTTGGCCGCGGCAGGGGGCTCCTACAATGAGCAGTTCTTC
CASSLAAAGGSYNEQFF
>.|TRBJ2-1|14|TRBV11-1|.
TGTGCCAGCAGCTCCCGTGGGGCCTACAATGAGCAGTTCTTC
CASSSRGAYNEQFF
>.|TRBJ2-5|16|TRBV7-2|TRBD2
TGTGCCAGCAGCTTGGTTCTAGCGGGGGGCCGGGAGACCCAGTACTTC
CASSLVLAGGRETQYF
>once|TRBJ1-5|17|TRBV19|TRBD1
TGTGCCAGTAATATAAGACAGGGATATTCAGGCAATCAGCCCCAGCATTTT
CASNIRQGYSGNQPQHF
>.|TRBJ1-6|14|TRBV10-2|.
TGCGCCAGCAGTGCCGGGCCCAATAATTCACCCCTCCACTTT
CASSAGPNNSPLHF
>.|TRBJ2-7|15|TRBV15|.
TGTGCCACCAGCAGTCACCAACCCCCGGGCGTCGAGCAGTACTTC
CATSSHQPPGVEQYF
>once|TRBJ1-5|14|TRBV2|.
TGTGCCAGCAGGGAACGACAGGAAGGTCAGCCCCAGCATTTT
CASRERQEGQPQHF
>.|TRBJ1-5|15|TRBV6-5|TRBD1
TGTGCCAGCAGTTACTCCGGACAGGACAATCAGCCCCAGCATTTT
CASSYSGQDNQPQHF
>.|TRBJ1-5|13|TRBV2|.
TGTGCCAGCACGCAGCATAGCAATCAGCCCCAGCATTTT
CASTQHSNQPQHF
>.|TRBJ1-1|14|TRBV5-1|.
TGCGCCAGCAGCGTGACAGGTGGGGAAACTGAAGCTTTCTTT
CASSVTGGETEAFF
>.|TRBJ1-1|13|TRBV5-4|.
TGTGCCAGCAGCTTGGGACGGGACACTGAAGCTTTCTTT
CASSLGRDTEAFF
>few|TRBJ2-7|14|TRBV5-1|TRBD1
TGCGCCAGCAGCCTCCGGGACAGGGGGCTGGAGCAGTACTTC
CASSLRDRGLEQYF
>few|TRBJ1-4|13|TRBV14|TRBD1
TGTGCCAGCAGCCGGGACAGGGATGAAAAACTGTTTTTT
CASSRDRDEKLFF
>.|TRBJ2-4|13|TRBV9|.
TGTGCCAGCAGCGTAGGGACAAGGAACATTCAGTACTTC
CASSVGTRNIQYF
>.|TRBJ1-5|14|TRBV30|.
TGTGCCTGGAGTGTAACCGCTACGGGACAGCCCCAGCATTTT
CAWSVTATGQPQHF